These T cell receptor beta chains were read from a single sample in a study of blood T cell repertoires in COVID-19. Profiling relied on immunoSEQ multiplex PCR, and the TCRdb table lists in-frame clones only, not all of them. The repertoire has under 250,000 clones, approximately 90% of them found once; the top ten carry about 0.8%. Sequencing input: peripheral blood. Receptors originate from a man in his fifties or sixties with COVID-19, enrolled during active disease. The CDR3 runs from the conserved cysteine through the conserved F or W. A D gene is named only where the DNA matches it firmly. Rows may omit the clone size; those that give it use once, few, many or a size class.

clone size: -
D gene: TRBD1
V gene: TRBV6-4
J gene: TRBJ1-6
CDR3 protein: CASSADRGPNSPLHF
CDR3 DNA: TGTGCCAGCAGTGCGGACAGGGGTCCCAATTCACCCCTCCACTTT

clone size: -
D gene: -
V gene: TRBV19
J gene: TRBJ1-2
CDR3 protein: CATRTARVARNYGYTF
CDR3 DNA: TGTGCCACCCGAACCGCCAGGGTCGCTCGAAACTATGGCTACACCTTC

clone size: -
D gene: TRBD1
V gene: TRBV27
J gene: TRBJ2-7
CDR3 protein: CASSWDRDYEQYF
CDR3 DNA: TGTGCCAGCAGTTGGGACAGAGACTACGAGCAGTACTTC

clone size: -
D gene: -
V gene: TRBV7-2
J gene: TRBJ2-3
CDR3 protein: CASSLGAITDTQYF
CDR3 DNA: TGTGCCAGCAGCTTAGGAGCTATCACAGATACGCAGTATTTT

clone size: -
D gene: TRBD2
V gene: TRBV5-4
J gene: TRBJ2-3
CDR3 protein: CASSPGLAGGEDTQYF
CDR3 DNA: TGTGCCAGCAGCCCTGGACTAGCGGGAGGGGAAGATACGCAGTATTTT

clone size: -
D gene: TRBD1
V gene: TRBV7-3
J gene: TRBJ1-1
CDR3 protein: CASSPDRDTEAFF
CDR3 DNA: TGTGCCAGCAGCCCCGACAGGGACACTGAAGCTTTCTTT

clone size: -
D gene: -
V gene: TRBV4-1
J gene: TRBJ2-1
CDR3 protein: CASSQDQATPYNEQFF
CDR3 DNA: TGCGCCAGCAGCCAAGATCAGGCTACCCCTTACAATGAGCAGTTCTTC

clone size: once
D gene: TRBD1
V gene: TRBV19
J gene: TRBJ1-2
CDR3 protein: CASSITLRGQEAAPYGYTF
CDR3 DNA: TGTGCCAGTAGTATTACTCTTAGGGGGCAGGAGGCGGCTCCCTATGGCTACACCTTC

clone size: -
D gene: TRBD1
V gene: TRBV27
J gene: TRBJ1-2
CDR3 protein: CASRDRNYGYTF
CDR3 DNA: TGTGCCAGCCGGGACAGAAACTATGGCTACACCTTC

clone size: -
D gene: TRBD1
V gene: TRBV28
J gene: TRBJ1-1
CDR3 protein: CASSWTGNTEAFF
CDR3 DNA: TGTGCCAGCAGCTGGACAGGGAACACTGAAGCTTTCTTT

clone size: once
D gene: TRBD1
V gene: TRBV5-1
J gene: TRBJ1-1
CDR3 protein: CASSPTFGQGNTEAFF
CDR3 DNA: TGCGCCAGCAGCCCTACCTTCGGACAGGGGAACACTGAAGCTTTCTTT

clone size: -
D gene: -
V gene: TRBV21-1
J gene: TRBJ1-1
CDR3 protein: CASRAPSGERNTEAFF
CDR3 DNA: TGTGCCAGCAGGGCTCCCTCCGGGGAGCGGAACACTGAAGCTTTCTTT

clone size: -
D gene: TRBD2
V gene: TRBV9
J gene: TRBJ2-1
CDR3 protein: CASSQFSGGVQWEQFF
CDR3 DNA: TGTGCCAGCAGCCAATTTAGCGGGGGGGTCCAGTGGGAGCAGTTCTTC

clone size: -
D gene: TRBD1
V gene: TRBV18
J gene: TRBJ2-7
CDR3 protein: CASSPPGQGAYEQYF
CDR3 DNA: TGTGCCAGCTCACCTCCGGGACAGGGGGCCTACGAGCAGTACTTC

clone size: -
D gene: -
V gene: TRBV7-3
J gene: TRBJ2-3
CDR3 protein: CASSHGQSGADTQYF
CDR3 DNA: TGTGCCAGCAGCCACGGACAGAGCGGGGCAGATACGCAGTATTTT

clone size: -
D gene: -
V gene: TRBV25-1
J gene: TRBJ1-6
CDR3 protein: CASSELEKSPLHF
CDR3 DNA: TGTGCCAGCAGTGAATTAGAGAAATCACCCCTCCACTTT

clone size: -
D gene: TRBD1
V gene: TRBV28
J gene: TRBJ1-5
CDR3 protein: CASSLGQSNQPQHF
CDR3 DNA: TGTGCCAGCAGTTTGGGACAGAGCAATCAGCCCCAGCATTTT

clone size: -
D gene: -
V gene: TRBV29-1
J gene: TRBJ2-1
CDR3 protein: CSVEVRRGGEQFF
CDR3 DNA: TGCAGCGTTGAAGTGAGGAGGGGAGGCGAGCAGTTCTTC

clone size: -
D gene: TRBD2
V gene: TRBV4-3
J gene: TRBJ2-1
CDR3 protein: CASSQEGSGSGNEQFF
CDR3 DNA: TGCGCCAGCAGCCAAGAGGGTAGCGGGAGCGGGAATGAGCAGTTCTTC

clone size: few
D gene: -
V gene: TRBV9
J gene: TRBJ2-1
CDR3 protein: CASSGFSGRNEQFF
CDR3 DNA: TGTGCCAGCAGCGGCTTCAGCGGTAGGAATGAGCAGTTCTTC

clone size: -
D gene: TRBD1
V gene: TRBV10-3
J gene: TRBJ1-5
CDR3 protein: CATNTGDSQPQHF
CDR3 DNA: TGTGCCACGAATACAGGGGATAGTCAGCCCCAGCATTTT

clone size: -
D gene: -
V gene: TRBV6-5
J gene: TRBJ1-3
CDR3 protein: CASSYSPQAGNTIYF
CDR3 DNA: TGTGCCAGCAGTTACTCACCGCAGGCTGGAAACACCATATATTTT

clone size: -
D gene: -
V gene: TRBV2
J gene: TRBJ1-5
CDR3 protein: CASSGERRGNQPQHF
CDR3 DNA: TGTGCCAGCAGTGGGGAGAGACGGGGCAATCAGCCCCAGCATTTT

clone size: -
D gene: TRBD1
V gene: TRBV2
J gene: TRBJ1-2
CDR3 protein: CASSDWGTGDYGYTF
CDR3 DNA: TGTGCCAGCAGTGATTGGGGGACAGGGGACTATGGCTACACCTTC

clone size: -
D gene: TRBD2
V gene: TRBV3-1/TRBV3-2
J gene: TRBJ2-3
CDR3 protein: CASSERWTSGSPTPDTQYF
CDR3 DNA: TGTGCCAGCAGCGAGCGCTGGACTAGCGGGTCTCCTACCCCGGATACGCAGTATTTT

clone size: -
D gene: TRBD1
V gene: TRBV7-3
J gene: TRBJ1-2
CDR3 protein: CASSPRQGDGYTF
CDR3 DNA: TGTGCCAGCAGCCCGCGACAGGGAGATGGCTACACCTTC

clone size: once
D gene: -
V gene: TRBV9
J gene: TRBJ1-6
CDR3 protein: CASSVVPGANSPLHF
CDR3 DNA: TGTGCCAGCAGCGTAGTACCAGGGGCTAATTCACCCCTCCACTTT

clone size: once
D gene: TRBD1
V gene: TRBV6-5
J gene: TRBJ2-5
CDR3 protein: CASSSSGQGAWGTQYF
CDR3 DNA: TGTGCCAGCAGTTCCTCAGGGCAGGGGGCTTGGGGGACCCAGTACTTC

clone size: -
D gene: TRBD2
V gene: TRBV4-1
J gene: TRBJ2-5
CDR3 protein: CASSRTSGDQETQYF
CDR3 DNA: TGCGCCAGCAGCCGCACTAGCGGGGATCAAGAGACCCAGTACTTC

clone size: -
D gene: -
V gene: TRBV5-8
J gene: TRBJ1-5
CDR3 protein: CASSLAVAGISNQPQHF
CDR3 DNA: TGTGCCAGCAGCTTGGCCGTCGCAGGGATTAGCAATCAGCCCCAGCATTTT

clone size: -
D gene: TRBD1
V gene: TRBV18
J gene: TRBJ2-1
CDR3 protein: CASSHGTGGYEQFF
CDR3 DNA: TGTGCCAGCTCACACGGGACAGGGGGTTATGAGCAGTTCTTC

clone size: -
D gene: TRBD1
V gene: TRBV28
J gene: TRBJ1-5
CDR3 protein: CASSETGGLIDRNQPQHF
CDR3 DNA: TGTGCCAGCAGCGAGACAGGGGGACTTATAGACCGCAATCAGCCCCAGCATTTT

clone size: -
D gene: TRBD2
V gene: TRBV5-1
J gene: TRBJ2-7
CDR3 protein: CASSRLAGASPYEQYF
CDR3 DNA: TGCGCCAGCAGCCGACTAGCGGGAGCGAGTCCCTACGAGCAGTACTTC

clone size: -
D gene: -
V gene: TRBV19
J gene: TRBJ1-2
CDR3 protein: CASRPGEGGYTF
CDR3 DNA: TGTGCCAGTAGGCCAGGGGAAGGGGGCTACACCTTC

clone size: -
D gene: -
V gene: TRBV28
J gene: TRBJ1-1
CDR3 protein: CASSSFRSTEAFF
CDR3 DNA: TGTGCCAGCAGTTCGTTCCGGAGCACTGAAGCTTTCTTT

clone size: -
D gene: -
V gene: TRBV9
J gene: TRBJ2-1
CDR3 protein: CASSASGSPISNEQFF
CDR3 DNA: TGTGCCAGCAGCGCCTCTGGGAGTCCGATTTCGAATGAGCAGTTCTTC

clone size: -
D gene: TRBD1
V gene: TRBV5-6
J gene: TRBJ2-1
CDR3 protein: CASSRDRGNTYNEQFF
CDR3 DNA: TGTGCCAGCAGCCGGGACAGGGGGAATACCTACAATGAGCAGTTCTTC

clone size: once
D gene: TRBD1
V gene: TRBV6-5
J gene: TRBJ1-2
CDR3 protein: CASRSDRGGGGYTF
CDR3 DNA: TGTGCCAGCAGATCCGACAGGGGGGGAGGTGGCTACACCTTC

clone size: -
D gene: -
V gene: TRBV3-1/TRBV3-2
J gene: TRBJ2-3
CDR3 protein: CASSQRRGAGDTQYF
CDR3 DNA: TGTGCCAGCAGCCAGCGCCGGGGGGCGGGGGATACGCAGTATTTT

clone size: once
D gene: -
V gene: TRBV30
J gene: TRBJ2-2
CDR3 protein: CAWSAKGGGNTGELFF
CDR3 DNA: TGTGCCTGGAGTGCAAAAGGGGGGGGCAACACCGGGGAGCTGTTTTTT

clone size: -
D gene: -
V gene: TRBV2
J gene: TRBJ1-6
CDR3 protein: CAREERTATSPLHF
CDR3 DNA: TGTGCCAGAGAAGAGAGGACAGCTACTTCACCCCTCCACTTT

clone size: -
D gene: TRBD1
V gene: TRBV5-6
J gene: TRBJ2-7
CDR3 protein: CASSLGDRWSSYEQYF
CDR3 DNA: TGTGCCAGCAGCTTGGGGGACAGATGGAGCTCCTACGAGCAGTACTTC

clone size: few
D gene: TRBD1
V gene: TRBV7-3
J gene: TRBJ1-4
CDR3 protein: CASRSRGTANEKLFF
CDR3 DNA: TGTGCCAGCAGATCAAGAGGGACAGCTAATGAAAAACTGTTTTTT

clone size: -
D gene: TRBD2
V gene: TRBV7-8
J gene: TRBJ2-2
CDR3 protein: CASRSSGMSGELFF
CDR3 DNA: TGTGCCAGCCGCTCTAGCGGGATGAGCGGGGAGCTGTTTTTT

clone size: -
D gene: -
V gene: TRBV13
J gene: TRBJ2-7
CDR3 protein: CASSQDTAYEQYF
CDR3 DNA: TGTGCCAGCAGTCAGGACACAGCCTACGAGCAGTACTTC

clone size: -
D gene: -
V gene: TRBV20-1
J gene: TRBJ1-5
CDR3 protein: CSASFAGDQPQHF
CDR3 DNA: TGCAGTGCTAGTTTCGCAGGGGATCAGCCCCAGCATTTT

clone size: -
D gene: TRBD2
V gene: TRBV11-1
J gene: TRBJ2-2
CDR3 protein: CASSLLAGGYTGELFF
CDR3 DNA: TGTGCCAGCAGTTTATTAGCGGGAGGCTACACCGGGGAGCTGTTTTTT

clone size: -
D gene: -
V gene: TRBV9
J gene: TRBJ1-2
CDR3 protein: CASSGAGSVLRGYTF
CDR3 DNA: TGTGCCAGCAGCGGAGCAGGGTCCGTTTTGCGTGGCTACACCTTC

clone size: -
D gene: TRBD1
V gene: TRBV27
J gene: TRBJ1-2
CDR3 protein: CASSFLGTADYGYTF
CDR3 DNA: TGTGCCAGCAGTTTCCTCGGGACAGCCGACTATGGCTACACCTTC